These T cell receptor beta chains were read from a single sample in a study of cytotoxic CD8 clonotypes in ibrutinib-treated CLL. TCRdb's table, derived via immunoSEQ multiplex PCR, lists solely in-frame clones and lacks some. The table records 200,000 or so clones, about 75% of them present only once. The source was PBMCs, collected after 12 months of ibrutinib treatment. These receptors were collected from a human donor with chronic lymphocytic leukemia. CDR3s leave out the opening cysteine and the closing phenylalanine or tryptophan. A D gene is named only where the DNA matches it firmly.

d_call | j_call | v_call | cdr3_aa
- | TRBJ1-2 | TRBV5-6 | ASSLISGFGGYT
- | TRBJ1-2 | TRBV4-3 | ASSQDRALGYT
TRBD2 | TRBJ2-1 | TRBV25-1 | ASSDTSGEFNEQF
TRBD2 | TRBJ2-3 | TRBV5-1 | ASSLELAGSGQY
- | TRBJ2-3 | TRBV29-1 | SVEFGGRGTQY
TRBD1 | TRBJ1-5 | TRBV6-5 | ASRQGANQPQH
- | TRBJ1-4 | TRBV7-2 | ASSFGLTTNEKLF
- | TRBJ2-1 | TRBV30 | AWGHFANEQF
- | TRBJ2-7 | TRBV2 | ASSEAGSEQY
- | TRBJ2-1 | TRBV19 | ASSTGHSGISYNEQF
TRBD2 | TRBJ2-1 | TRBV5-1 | ASSFGTSGHNEQF
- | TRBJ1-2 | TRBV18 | ASSLTVVDGYT
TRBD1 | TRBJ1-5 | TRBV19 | ASTIQGGQPQH
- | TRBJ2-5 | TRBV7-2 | ASSLAGERGTQY
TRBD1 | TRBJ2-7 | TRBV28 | ASSLLRDSSYEQY
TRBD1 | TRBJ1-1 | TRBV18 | ASSPMWTGIRGTEAF
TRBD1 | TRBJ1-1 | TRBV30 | AWSGQGGQAAF
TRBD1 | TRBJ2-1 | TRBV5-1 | ASSLRDRTPYNEQF
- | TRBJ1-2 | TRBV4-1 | ASSLRLGGLGYGYT
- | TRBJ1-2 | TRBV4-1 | ASSGGPQWGYGYT
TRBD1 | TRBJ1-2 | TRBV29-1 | SVTKTGNYGYT
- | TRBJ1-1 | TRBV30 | AWGHKTIGTEAF
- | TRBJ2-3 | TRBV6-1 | ASKREADTQY
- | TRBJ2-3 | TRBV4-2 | ASSRSGEVGADTQY
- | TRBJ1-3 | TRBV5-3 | ASSWGSGNTIY
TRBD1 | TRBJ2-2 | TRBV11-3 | ASSSGTGFGGELF
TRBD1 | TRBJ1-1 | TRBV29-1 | SVTGTGFFTEAF
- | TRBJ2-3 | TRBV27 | ASTSGYGSWDTQY
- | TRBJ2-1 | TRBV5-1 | ASSLAPGPNEQF
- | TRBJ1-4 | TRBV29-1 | SVQKGANEKLF
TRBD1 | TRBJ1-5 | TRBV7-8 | ASSLGDRRLRNQPQH
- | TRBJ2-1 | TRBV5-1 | ASSPTQRYNEQF
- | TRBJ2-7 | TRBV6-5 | ASSYSIDYEQY
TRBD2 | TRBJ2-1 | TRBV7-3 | ASSSGTSNYNEQF
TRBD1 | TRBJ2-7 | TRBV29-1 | SVQGASYEQY
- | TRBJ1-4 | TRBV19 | ASNTRQATNEKLF
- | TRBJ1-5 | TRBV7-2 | ASSLGDRQPQH
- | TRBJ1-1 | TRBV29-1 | SVQPNTEAF
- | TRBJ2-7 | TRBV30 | AWSVTPSGEQY
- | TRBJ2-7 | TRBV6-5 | ASSYSNRGRSYEQY
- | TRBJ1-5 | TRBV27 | ASSFVGGPNNQPQH
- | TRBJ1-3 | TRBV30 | AWSVRGNTIY
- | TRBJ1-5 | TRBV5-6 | ASSNYQGNQPQH
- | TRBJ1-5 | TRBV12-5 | ASGLFQQSNQPQH
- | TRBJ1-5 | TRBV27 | ASRQTGQFNQPQH
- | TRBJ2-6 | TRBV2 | ASSSSGANVLT
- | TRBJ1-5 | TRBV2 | ASTERGGYSNQPQH
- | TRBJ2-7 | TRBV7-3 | ASSLMALNEQY
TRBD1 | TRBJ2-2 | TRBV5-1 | ASSVRTGVNTGELF
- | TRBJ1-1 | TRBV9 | ASSVASAGTEAF
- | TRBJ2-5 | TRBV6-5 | ASSEVGETQY